These 21 T cell receptor beta chains were sequenced from one sample in a study of response to subunit inactivated influenza vaccine. Each CDR3 protein is one row after TCRdb ran MiXCR on the RT-PCR reads. Of 500,000 to 550,000 distinct CDR3 sequences listed, under 30% are singletons. The data also belong to a second study, concerning T cells expressing NK-cell markers. That paper states: UMIs were included in TCR beta cDNA generated by 5'RACE template switching.

The sequenced sample was CD4+ T cells sorted from PBMCs, obtained less than 13 days after vaccination. The receptors originated from a man over 45 who received an inactivated influenza vaccine.

A few counts support this clonotype. This chain links TRBV18 with TRBJ2-2; D ambiguous. CDR1 and CDR2 (germline): KGHSH, LQKENI. V lost 6 bases and J lost 8, with 7 bases in between. This CDR3 is built from 11 residues. Here the CDR3 DNA reads TGTGCCAGCTCCACGGGTGGGGAGCTGTTTTTT. Translating gives CASSTGGELFF.

The chain joins TRBV27 to TRBJ1-1; 9 bases are a match to TRBD1. The CDR3 totals 15 residues. Trimming took 5 bases from V and 1 from J; bases not matched to a gene: 5. Germline V gives CDR1 MNHEY, CDR2 SMNVEV (reference sequence). The CDR3 coding sequence is TGTGCCAGCAGTAAGACAGGGGGACCGAACACTGAAGCTTTCTTT. Residues: CASSKTGGPNTEAFF.

This clonotype has only a few counts. The chain combines TRBV7-2 with TRBJ1-6; TRBD1 might be the D (6 bases). Trimming pared 3 bases from V and 9 bases from J, leaving 15 bases between. The CDR3 consists of 15 residues. Germline V CDR1 and CDR2: SGHTA, FQGNSA. CDR3: CASSLSRGERSPLHF. The CDR3 DNA is TGTGCCAGCAGCTTGAGCAGGGGAGAACGTTCACCCCTCCACTTT. Full variable domain (outside the CDR3, taken from reference TRBV7-2 and TRBJ1-6): GAGVSQSPSNKVTEKGKDVELRCDPISGHTALYWYRQSLGQGLEFLIYFQGNSAPDKSGLPSDRFSAERTGGSVSTLTIQRTQQEDSAVYLCASSLSRGERSPLHFGNGTRLTVT.

The chain couples TRBV7-2 to TRBJ2-1; 9 bases are shared with TRBD2. This CDR3 contains 15 residues. The junction had 5 bases not matched to a gene; V was cut back by 5 bases and J by 3 bases. The germline V gene has CDR1 SGHTA and CDR2 FQGNSA. The CDR3: CASSQSGGYYNEQFF. The CDR3 nucleotides read TGTGCCAGCAGCCAAAGCGGGGGGTACTACAATGAGCAGTTCTTC.

The V call is TRBV29-1, the J call TRBJ2-2; D gene unclear. The CDR3 contains 13 residues. V dropped 6 bases and J dropped 5 bases, with 13 bases sitting between them. Germline values: CDR1 SQVTM, CDR2 ANQGSEA. The CDR3 here is CSVPSGFTGELFF. CDR3 DNA sequence: TGCAGCGTGCCTTCCGGCTTTACCGGGGAGCTGTTTTTT.

This clonotype was seen a few times. This sequence joins TRBV15 and TRBJ2-7; 7 bases match TRBD2. Per the germline V gene, CDR1 is LNHNV and CDR2 is YYDKDF (reference sequence). Unmatched junction bases numbered 14, after V lost 0 bases and J lost 3 bases. CDR3 size: 18 residues. The CDR3 nucleotides are TGTGCCACCAGCAGAGATGGTGGAGGGGAGGGATTCGGCTACGAGCAGTACTTC. Protein: CATSRDGGGEGFGYEQYF. The complete variable domain, with remaining parts taken from reference TRBV15 and TRBJ2-7, reads DAMVIQNPRYQVTQFGKPVTLSCSQTLNHNVMYWYQQKSSQAPKLLFHYYDKDFNNEADTPDNFQSRRPNTSFCFLDIRSPGLGDTAMYLCATSRDGGGEGFGYEQYFGPGTRLTVT.

This clonotype was detected a few times. The genes are TRBV28 and TRBJ2-2, with a tentative D call TRBD1 (5 bases). Germline values: CDR1 MDHEN, CDR2 SYDVKM. Trimming removed 1 base from V and 7 bases from J, with 13 bases in between. The CDR3 covers 15 residues. Here the CDR3 reads CASSLFGRGGGELFF. CDR3 DNA sequence: TGTGCCAGCAGTTTATTCGGTAGGGGTGGCGGGGAGCTGTTTTTT.

V gene TRBV30 combines with J gene TRBJ1-4; 9 bases are a match to TRBD1. Per germline, CDR1 GTSNPN and CDR2 SVGIG (reference sequence). With 2 bases clipped from V and 8 bases from J, the junction kept 6 bases outside the gene matches. The CDR3 covers 14 residues. The CDR3 DNA reads as TGTGCCTGGAGTATGACAGGGGGAAACGAAAAACTGTTTTTT. It specifies CAWSMTGGNEKLFF. The full variable domain, with the rest looked up from reference TRBV30 and TRBJ1-4, is SQTIHQWPATLVQPVGSPLSLECTVEGTSNPNLYWYRQAAGRGLQLLFYSVGIGQISSEVPQNLSASRPQDRQFILSSKKLLLSDSGFYLCAWSMTGGNEKLFFGSGTQLSVL.

The sample holds a few counts of this clonotype. The genes are TRBV4-2 and TRBJ1-3; D is undetermined. V lost 0 bases, J lost 4 bases, and 7 bases lay in between. CDR3 length: 14 amino acids. The germline gives CDR1 LGHNA, CDR2 YNFKEQ. The CDR3 spells CASSQDQSGNTIYF. DNA for the CDR3: TGTGCCAGCAGCCAAGATCAATCGGGAAACACCATATATTTT.

The sample holds a few counts of this clonotype. V is TRBV6-1 and J is TRBJ2-7; tentatively, D is TRBD1 or TRBD2 (6 bases each). Germline CDR1 MNHNS, CDR2 SASEGT. Trimming pared 0 bases from V and 6 bases from J, leaving 15 bases between. CDR3 length equals 15 residues. CDR3 sequence: CASSEAWRGNGEQYF. The DNA of the CDR3 is TGTGCCAGCAGTGAAGCGTGGAGGGGGAACGGCGAGCAGTACTTC.

This clonotype was recorded at least ten times. The chain couples TRBV30 to TRBJ2-1; no clear D gene. The CDR3 has 12 residues. Germline CDR1 reads GTSNPN; CDR2 reads SVGIG (reference sequence). V was clipped by 3 bases and J by 7 bases, with 10 bases between them. CDR3 coding DNA: TGTGCCTGGAGAGGCTTTGTTAATGAGCAGTTCTTC. The encoded protein is CAWRGFVNEQFF.

The chain combines TRBV14 with TRBJ1-5; D gene unclear. Germline values: CDR1 SGHDN, CDR2 FVKESK. The CDR3 contains 13 residues. V gave up 0 bases and J gave up 6 bases, with 6 bases separating them. The CDR3 nucleotides are TGTGCCAGCAGCCAAGATTGGGGTCAGCCCCAGCATTTT. Translation: CASSQDWGQPQHF.

The V call is TRBV20-1, the J call TRBJ2-3, with 9 bases matching TRBD2. V lost 6 bases and J lost 6; bases outside the gene matches: 10. The CDR3 contains 14 residues. Germline CDR1 DFQATT, CDR2 SNEGSKA (reference sequence). DNA for the CDR3: TGCAGTGCGGACCCCATTACTAGCGGGGATACGCAGTATTTT. Its protein product is CSADPITSGDTQYF.

The chain has TRBV7-8 and TRBJ2-5, with no clear D. CDR1 is SGHVS and CDR2 is FQNEAQ in the germline V gene. CDR3 length: 13 amino acids. Trimming stripped 5 bases from V and 3 bases from J, with 10 bases between. Written as DNA, the CDR3 is TGTGCCAGCAGCCCCATGCTTAAAGAGACCCAGTACTTC. The encoded protein is CASSPMLKETQYF.

The V and J genes are TRBV5-4 and TRBJ2-5, with TRBD2 identical over 8 bases. The junction had 10 bases not matched to a gene; V was cut back by 1 base and J by 5 bases. Germline values: CDR1 SGHNT, CDR2 YYREEE (reference sequence). The CDR3 contains 16 residues. Here the CDR3 reads CASSLRVRGGLETQYF. CDR3 DNA: TGTGCCAGCAGCTTGCGTGTCCGGGGGGGTTTGGAGACCCAGTACTTC.

This clonotype was counted at least ten times. This chain connects TRBV7-3 to TRBJ2-3; TRBD1 might be the D (6 bases). There are 13 residues in the CDR3. With 5 bases removed from V and 3 bases from J, the gap between germline ends came to 9 bases. Germline CDR1 and CDR2: SGHTA and FQGTGA. CDR3 region: CASSAQGTDTQYF. DNA for the CDR3: TGTGCCAGCAGCGCACAGGGTACAGATACGCAGTATTTT.

This clonotype was counted ten times or more. The chain uses TRBV5-1 and TRBJ2-2, with D perhaps matching TRBD1 (5 bases). From germline, CDR1 is SGHRS and CDR2 YFSETQ. The CDR3 extends over 13 amino acids. V gave up 4 bases and J gave up 2 bases, with 6 bases separating them. The DNA for the CDR3 is TGCGCCAGCAGCAGGGGTAACACCGGGGAGCTGTTTTTT. It yields the protein CASSRGNTGELFF. Drawing the rest from reference TRBV5-1 and TRBJ2-2, the complete variable domain is KAGVTQTPRYLIKTRGQQVTLSCSPISGHRSVSWYQQTPGQGLQFLFEYFSETQRNKGNFPGRFSGRQFSNSRSEMNVSTLELGDSALYLCASSRGNTGELFFGEGSRLTVL.

This clonotype was recorded a few times. This CDR3 reads CSARGSANTEAFF. In DNA, the CDR3 is TGCAGTGCCAGGGGGTCAGCGAACACTGAAGCTTTCTTT. This rearrangement joins TRBV20-1 to TRBJ1-1; 7 bases are a match to TRBD1. This CDR3 contains 13 residues. J was trimmed by 1 base and V by 6 bases; bases with no gene match: 5. Germline CDR1 DFQATT, CDR2 SNEGSKA (reference sequence).

This clonotype was recorded at least ten times. The rearrangement uses TRBV7-6 and TRBJ1-5, with TRBD1 matching 9 bases. The V gene end was trimmed by 0 bases and the J gene end by 6 bases; junction bases not matched to a gene: 0. The CDR3 length is 14 residues. The germline V gene has CDR1 SGHVS and CDR2 FNYEAQ. This chain's CDR3 is CASSLADRGQPQHF. The CDR3 DNA reads TGTGCCAGCAGCTTAGCGGACAGGGGTCAGCCCCAGCATTTT. Together with reference TRBV7-6 and TRBJ1-5, the CDR3 gives the full variable domain: GAGVSQSPRYKVTKRGQDVALRCDPISGHVSLYWYRQALGQGPEFLTYFNYEAQQDKSGLPNDRFSAERPEGSISTLTIQRTEQRDSAMYRCASSLADRGQPQHFGDGTRLSIL.

This sequence joins TRBV14 and TRBJ1-2; D uncertain. V was trimmed by 1 base and J by 1 base, leaving 10 bases between them. This CDR3 has 15 residues. Per the germline V gene, CDR1 is SGHDN and CDR2 is FVKESK. The CDR3 loop is CASSQVSGINYGYTF. CDR3 nucleotides: TGTGCCAGCAGCCAAGTGTCGGGGATTAACTATGGCTACACCTTC.

This clonotype showed up just a few times. CDR3 bases: TGTGCCAGCAGCGTAGAGGACAGGGGGCTCTACGAGCAGTACTTC. Translating gives CASSVEDRGLYEQYF. V gene TRBV9 combines with J gene TRBJ2-7; 11 nucleotides match TRBD1. V shed 0 bases, J shed 3 bases, and the junction held 2 bases outside the gene matches. The CDR3 has 15 amino acids. Germline V CDR1 and CDR2: SGDLS, YYNGEE.